The present T cell receptor (beta chain) was sequenced within a study of early T cells in non-severe SARS-CoV-2 infection. About the study: The chains were unpaired, and the sequenced material was bulk RNA from unsorted whole blood.

Tagging with unique molecular identifiers was applied to individual cDNA molecules. TCRdb passed the 5' RACE reads through MiXCR, listing each CDR3 protein once. Counted here are around 50,000 distinct CDR3 sequences, approximately 10% occurring once; the ten biggest clones make up 10%. This clonotype was found many times. Its antigen is currently unknown. Findings and limits, study-wide: VDJdb matches were skewed toward anti-spike CD8 T cell responses.

This receptor was taken from an adult who was a healthcare worker with PCR-confirmed SARS-CoV-2 infection or an uninfected control (not recorded which). Sequencing was carried out using whole blood.

CDR3 DNA: TGCGCCAGCAGCCCCGACGGGGACACAGATACGCAGTATTTT. Amino acids: CASSPDGDTDTQYF. V is TRBV5-1 and J is TRBJ2-3; weak D call: TRBD2 (5 bases). From germline, CDR1 is SGHRS and CDR2 YFSETQ. V was cut by 4 bases and J by 2 bases, with 11 bases left in between. This CDR3 is 14 amino acids long.